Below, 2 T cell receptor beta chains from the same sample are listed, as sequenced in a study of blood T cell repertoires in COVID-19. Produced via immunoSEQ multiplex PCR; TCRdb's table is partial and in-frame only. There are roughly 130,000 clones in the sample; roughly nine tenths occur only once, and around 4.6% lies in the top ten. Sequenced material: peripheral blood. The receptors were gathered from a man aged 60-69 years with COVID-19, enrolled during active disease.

The CDR3 DNA sequence: TGTGCCATCAGGGTAAAATCCGGGACTAGCGGTAACAATGAGCAGTTCTTC. Protein: CAIRVKSGTSGNNEQFF. The chain has TRBV10-3 and TRBJ2-1; TRBD2 matches at 11 bases. The junction had 12 bases not matched to a gene; V was cut back by 6 bases and J by 5 bases. CDR1 ENHRY and CDR2 SYGVKD come from the germline V gene. The CDR3 is 17 residues long.

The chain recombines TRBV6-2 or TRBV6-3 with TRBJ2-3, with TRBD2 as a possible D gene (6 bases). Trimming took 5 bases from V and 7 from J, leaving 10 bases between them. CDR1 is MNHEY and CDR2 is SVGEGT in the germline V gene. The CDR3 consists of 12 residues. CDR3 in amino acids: CASSLARNTQYF. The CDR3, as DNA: TGTGCCAGCAGTCTAGCGAGGAATACGCAGTATTTT.